The 7 T cell receptor beta chains below all came from one sample that was sequenced in a study of T-cell reconstitution after alpha-beta-depleted transplantation in children. Unique molecular identifiers featured in how the TCRbeta library was prepared. Using its own MiXCR run on the PCR reads, TCRdb lists one record per CDR3 protein. The data show roughly 500,000 distinct CDR3 sequences, about 31% seen once. Sequences were derived from PBMCs from the stem cell graft donor, sampled from the stem cell graft. These receptor sequences come from a human donor who donated a stem cell graft to a child with aplastic anemia.

This clonotype was observed a handful of times. The rearrangement uses TRBV29-1 and TRBJ2-5; D not certain. V was cut by 7 bases and J by 1 base, with 16 bases left in between. Germline V gives CDR1 SQVTM, CDR2 ANQGSEA. The CDR3 is 14 residues long. CDR3 loop: CSALPLGIQETQYF. DNA for the CDR3: TGCAGCGCCCTGCCGTTGGGCATCCAAGAGACCCAGTACTTC.

This clonotype showed up just a few times. V is TRBV9 and J is TRBJ2-1; D might be TRBD1 or TRBD2, each matching 6 bases. V gave up 0 bases and J gave up 0 bases, with 13 bases separating them. The CDR3 runs 17 residues. Germline CDR1 reads SGDLS; CDR2 reads YYNGEE. The CDR3 DNA reads TGTGCCAGCAGCGTAGGTACGGGGGCGAGCTCCTACAATGAGCAGTTCTTC. Protein sequence: CASSVGTGASSYNEQFF.

The gene calls are TRBV27 and TRBJ1-1; a possible D gene is TRBD1 (5 bases). The CDR3 is 13 residues long. Germline assignment: CDR1 MNHEY and CDR2 SMNVEV (reference sequence). V lost 5 bases and J 7 bases, leaving 14 bases between the germline ends. This CDR3 is CASSVQGHNEAFF. DNA for the CDR3: TGTGCCAGCAGTGTACAAGGACACAATGAAGCTTTCTTT.

This clonotype has more than one count but fewer than ten. This chain connects TRBV6-2 or TRBV6-3 to TRBJ1-5, with D possibly matching TRBD1 (6 bases). The CDR3 has 21 amino acids. Germline V CDR1 and CDR2: MNHEY, SVGEGT. V was trimmed by 3 bases and J by 4 bases, leaving 31 bases between them. This CDR3 reads CASSYPPTDDPVPGENQPQHF. In nucleotides, the CDR3 is TGTGCCAGCAGTTATCCCCCGACAGACGACCCCGTACCAGGGGAAAATCAGCCCCAGCATTTT.

The chain couples TRBV4-2 to TRBJ2-1, with a possible D match to TRBD2 (6 bases). The V gene's germline CDR1 is LGHNA and CDR2 YNFKEQ. Trimming stripped 0 bases from V and 1 base from J, with 16 bases between. The CDR3 has 18 amino acids. CDR3 DNA: TGTGCCAGCAGCCAAGATTTGTATGGCGGGACTTCCTACAATGAGCAGTTCTTC. Amino acids: CASSQDLYGGTSYNEQFF.

This clonotype has just a few counts. The chain joins TRBV4-1 to TRBJ2-7, with D perhaps matching TRBD2 (5 bases). The CDR3 consists of 14 residues. V lost 0 bases and J lost 5, with 11 bases in between. Germline assignment: CDR1 MGHRA and CDR2 YSYEKL. The CDR3 here is CASSQDHGIHEQYF. The CDR3 DNA follows: TGCGCCAGCAGCCAAGATCACGGGATCCACGAGCAGTACTTC.

The rearrangement uses TRBV29-1 and TRBJ1-1; D possibly corresponds to TRBD1 (5 bases). This CDR3 region has 15 residues. V dropped 2 bases and J dropped 0 bases, with 13 bases sitting between them. CDR1 is SQVTM and CDR2 is ANQGSEA in the germline V gene. CDR3 bases: TGCAGCGTTGAAACCCCCGGGGCACTGAACACTGAAGCTTTCTTT. Amino acids: CSVETPGALNTEAFF.